Shown below are 18 T cell receptor beta chains from a single sample sequenced in a study of CD8 T cells in ankylosing spondylitis (TCRdb year 2017). The protocol used for the library was 5' RACE. Instrument on record: Illumina HiSeq 2500. The public reads were reprocessed in TCRdb via fastp at Q25 and MiXCR, keeping in-frame beta chains. Records with the same CDR3 protein are collapsed into one entry carrying the most frequent genes and DNA. The sample data list 90,000 to 100,000 distinct CDR3 sequences, and roughly 8.3% of these were observed just once. The ten largest make up 9.9% of the sample. Sample: blood, either unsorted or a sorted T cell fraction (not recorded which). Every receptor here comes from a male donor with ankylosing spondylitis or in good health (not recorded which).

This clonotype has a count of ten or more. CDR3 DNA: TGTGCCAGCAGCCTCACAGGGGCCACTGAAGCTTTCTTT. This encodes CASSLTGATEAFF. The rearrangement joins TRBV7-8 to TRBJ1-1; 7 bases are a match to TRBD1. CDR3 length: 13 residues. The V gene's germline CDR1 is SGHVS and CDR2 FQNEAQ. The V segment lost 5 bases and the J segment 4 bases; nucleotides outside the gene matches: 4.

This clonotype was found many times. The chain couples TRBV12-3 or TRBV12-4 to TRBJ1-5; D remains ambiguous. Between the trimmed V and J ends, which lost 3 bases and 7 bases, there was a span of 13 bases. The CDR3 totals 14 residues. CDR3 sequence (DNA): TGTGCCAGCAGTTTCGGCAGCGGGAACCAGCCCCAGCATTTT. The encoded protein is CASSFGSGNQPQHF.

Ten or more counts support this clonotype. The rearrangement links TRBV9 to TRBJ2-1; 11 nucleotides align to TRBD2. The germline CDR1 and CDR2 sequences are SGDLS and YYNGEE. The CDR3 sequence is 16 residues long. The J segment lost 6 bases and the V segment lost 0 bases, leaving 5 bases of the junction unmatched. The CDR3 loop reads CASSVGASGGPNEQFF. In DNA, the CDR3 is TGTGCCAGCAGCGTAGGGGCTAGCGGGGGGCCCAATGAGCAGTTCTTC.

This clonotype has a count of ten or more. The rearrangement links TRBV19 to TRBJ1-4, with 7 bases identical to TRBD1. The trim removed 6 bases at V and 4 bases at J, leaving 8 bases unmatched. Germline V gene data show CDR1 as LNHDA and CDR2 as SQIVND (reference sequence). The CDR3 sequence is 15 residues long. The CDR3 here is CASRPRGQHNEKLFF. CDR3 in DNA: TGTGCCAGTAGGCCCCGGGGACAGCATAATGAAAAACTGTTTTTT.

In its sample, this clonotype was seen many times. For the CDR3, the DNA is TGTGCCAGCAGCCAGGGACCTCCGGGACAGGGTCCAGATACGCAGTATTTT. Translation: CASSQGPPGQGPDTQYF. This chain joins TRBV4-2 and TRBJ2-3; TRBD1 agrees at 9 bases. V gave up 3 bases and J gave up 4 bases; unmatched junction bases: 11. CDR3 length: 17 amino acids. Germline CDR1 is LGHNA and CDR2 is YNFKEQ.

This clonotype was seen at least ten times. The rearrangement uses TRBV7-9 and TRBJ1-4; D uncertain. The CDR3 runs to 16 residues. The V gene lost 5 bases and the J gene lost 6 bases, with 19 bases spanning the gap. CDR1 is SEHNR and CDR2 is FQNEAQ in the germline V gene (reference sequence). The CDR3 is CASSPPFGADDEKLFF. The CDR3, as DNA: TGTGCCAGCAGCCCCCCCTTTGGTGCGGACGATGAAAAACTGTTTTTT.

This clonotype was counted at least ten times. The chain employs TRBV2 and TRBJ1-6; 10 bases match TRBD1. The length of the CDR3 is 15 residues. The trim removed 5 bases at V and 5 bases at J, leaving 3 bases unmatched. Germline V gene data show CDR1 as SNHLY and CDR2 as FYNNEI. CDR3 loop: CASSRDRGNNSPLHF. The CDR3 DNA reads TGTGCCAGCAGTAGGGACAGGGGCAATAATTCACCCCTCCACTTT.

This clonotype was observed many times. CDR3 loop: CAGSGRLSNEQFF. In DNA form, the CDR3 reads TGTGCGGGAAGCGGGAGATTGTCAAATGAGCAGTTCTTC. The genes are TRBV6-2 or TRBV6-3 and TRBJ2-1; 8 bases are shared with TRBD2. Germline V gene sequence: CDR1 MNHEY, CDR2 SVGEGT. The CDR3 covers 13 residues.

V gene TRBV6-2 or TRBV6-3 combines with J gene TRBJ2-7; 9 bases are a match to TRBD1. The CDR3 length is 14 residues. The trim removed 8 bases at V and 3 bases at J, leaving 8 bases unmatched. In germline, CDR1 is MNHEY, CDR2 SVGEGT. The CDR3 nucleotides read TGTGCCAGCCGCATGGGGACAGGGCTCTACGAGCAGTACTTC. Translation: CASRMGTGLYEQYF.

This clonotype was observed at least ten times. V is TRBV12-3 or TRBV12-4 and J is TRBJ2-1; the match to TRBD2 covers 7 bases. The CDR3 spans 18 residues. With 4 bases clipped from V and 7 bases from J, the junction kept 19 bases outside the gene matches. The CDR3 nucleotides read TGTGCCAGCAGTTCACGTTTTGGCGGGAGACTTCAGGCGAATGAGCAGTTCTTC. It yields the protein CASSSRFGGRLQANEQFF.

This clonotype was counted only a few times. The rearrangement links TRBV20-1 to TRBJ2-7; 7 bases are a match to TRBD1. The V gene's germline CDR1 is DFQATT and CDR2 SNEGSKA (reference sequence). The CDR3 is made up of 13 amino acids. V lost 7 bases, J lost 4 bases, and 10 bases stayed unmatched. The CDR3 here is CSVDRQGGYEQYF. CDR3 DNA: TGCAGTGTAGACCGACAGGGTGGTTACGAGCAGTACTTC.

This clonotype has a count of ten or more. J is TRBJ1-1 and V is TRBV7-2, with TRBD1 as a possible D gene (5 bases). Germline V gene lookup returns CDR1 SGHTA and CDR2 FQGNSA. Deletions cut 7 bases from V and 10 bases from J, with 16 bases between. This CDR3 has 12 residues. The CDR3 DNA reads as TGTGCCAGCACCAAGGGGTGGCTAGGAGCTTTCTTT. Encoded protein: CASTKGWLGAFF.

This chain links TRBV18 with TRBJ2-3; no reliable D call. V was trimmed by 1 base and J by 5 bases, leaving 7 bases between them. Germline assignment: CDR1 KGHSH and CDR2 LQKENI. The CDR3 is 13 amino acids. The CDR3 region is CASSPQGGDTQYF. CDR3 bases: TGTGCCAGCTCACCACAGGGTGGAGATACGCAGTATTTT.

This chain joins TRBV7-2 and TRBJ1-4; maybe TRBD1 (5 bases). Trimming removed 5 bases at V and 4 bases at J, with 14 bases between. CDR3 size: 15 residues. Germline CDR1 SGHTA, CDR2 FQGNSA. CDR3 sequence: CASSPVEGFNEKLFF. CDR3 DNA sequence: TGTGCCAGCAGCCCGGTCGAGGGGTTTAATGAAAAACTGTTTTTT.

This clonotype was seen ten or more times. The genes are TRBV6-2 or TRBV6-3 and TRBJ2-7, with D maybe TRBD1 (6 bases). This CDR3 comprises 13 residues. Per the germline V gene, CDR1 is MNHEY and CDR2 is SVGEGT. V lost 2 bases, J lost 5 bases, and 10 bases lay in between. The CDR3 DNA reads TGTGCCAGCAGTTACCCGGACAGCAACGAGCAGTACTTC. Its translation is CASSYPDSNEQYF.

This clonotype was counted at least ten times. The genes are TRBV7-9 and TRBJ1-5; 7 nucleotides agree with TRBD1. CDR3 length equals 14 residues. CDR1 SEHNR and CDR2 FQNEAQ come from the germline V gene (reference sequence). V trimming: 1 base; J trimming: 8 bases; junction bases outside the gene matches: 5. The CDR3 reads CASSLEGALEPQHF. The CDR3 DNA follows: TGTGCCAGCAGCTTAGAGGGGGCCTTGGAGCCCCAGCATTTT.

This clonotype has ten or more counts. The CDR3 loop reads CSVLQQGQYF. As DNA, the CDR3 is TGCAGCGTTTTGCAGCAGGGCCAGTACTTC. V usage is TRBV29-1 and J usage is TRBJ2-5; D may be TRBD1 (5 bases). The CDR3 spans 10 residues. The germline gives CDR1 SQVTM, CDR2 ANQGSEA. The V gene lost 5 bases and the J gene lost 10 bases, with 11 bases spanning the gap.

Concerning this clonotype itself: A much larger clone differs by one base, so this may be a read error. This CDR3 is CARSYSTSSPAQDTQYF. The CDR3 DNA reads TGTGCCCGCAGTTACTCGACTTCCTCCCCGGCCCAAGATACGCAGTATTTT. The genes are TRBV6-2 or TRBV6-3 and TRBJ2-3; unclear D gene. This CDR3 is built from 17 residues. Germline V gene lookup returns CDR1 MNHEY and CDR2 SVGEGT.